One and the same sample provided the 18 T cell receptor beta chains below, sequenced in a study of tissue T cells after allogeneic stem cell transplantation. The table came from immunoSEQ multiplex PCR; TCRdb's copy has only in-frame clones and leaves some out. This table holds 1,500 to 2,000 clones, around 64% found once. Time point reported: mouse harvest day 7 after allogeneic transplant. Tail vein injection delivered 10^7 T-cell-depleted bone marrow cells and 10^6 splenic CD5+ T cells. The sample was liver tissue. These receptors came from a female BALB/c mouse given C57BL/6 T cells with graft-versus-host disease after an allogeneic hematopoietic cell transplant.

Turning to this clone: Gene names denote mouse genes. The part of the CDR3 DNA that was read is TGTGCCAGCGGTGATGCAGTGGCTCATAATTCGCCCCTCTAC. It specifies CASGDAVAHNSPLY. Given in full, the CDR3 is CASGDAVAHNSPLYF. The V call is TRBV13-2, the J call TRBJ1-6; the D is unclear. The read terminates 1 residue ahead of where the CDR3 ends, so the germline J gene completes it. TRBJ1-6 is recorded as an ORF, its role being uncertain. V lost 0 bases and J 5 bases, leaving 9 bases between the germline ends. The CDR3 is made up of 15 amino acids. Germline assignment: CDR1 NNHNN and CDR2 SYGAGS (reference sequence).

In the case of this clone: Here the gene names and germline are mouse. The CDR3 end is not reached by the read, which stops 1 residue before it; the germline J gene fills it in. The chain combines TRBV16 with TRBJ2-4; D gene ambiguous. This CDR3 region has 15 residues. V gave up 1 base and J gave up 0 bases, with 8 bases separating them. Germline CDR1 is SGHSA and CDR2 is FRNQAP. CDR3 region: CASSLVKSSQNTLYF. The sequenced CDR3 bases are TGTGCAAGCAGCTTAGTGAAATCTAGTCAAAACACCTTGTAC.

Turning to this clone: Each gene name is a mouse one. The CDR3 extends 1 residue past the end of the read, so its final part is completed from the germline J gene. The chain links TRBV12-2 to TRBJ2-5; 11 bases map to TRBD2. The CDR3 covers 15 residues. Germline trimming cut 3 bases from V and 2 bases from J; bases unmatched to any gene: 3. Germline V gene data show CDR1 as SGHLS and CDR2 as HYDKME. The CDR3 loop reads CASSTGLGVQDTQYF. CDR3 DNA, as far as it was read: TGTGCCAGCTCTACGGGACTGGGGGTCCAAGACACCCAGTAC.

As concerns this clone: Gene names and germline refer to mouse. This chain's CDR3 is CSSSFTGKSSQNTLYF. CDR3 bases read: TGCTCCAGCAGTTTCACGGGAAAGTCTAGTCAAAACACCTTGTAC. The chain recombines TRBV23 with TRBJ2-4. The read halts 1 residue ahead of the CDR3 end, with the missing end drawn from the germline J gene. The germline V gene encodes CDR1 KGHTA and CDR2 FQNQQP. CDR3 length equals 16 residues.

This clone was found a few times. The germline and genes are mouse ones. CDR3 protein: CASSLTGANERLFF. Incomplete CDR3 DNA: TGTGCCAGCAGCCTGACAGGGGCCAACGAAAGATTATTT. The chain recombines TRBV4 with TRBJ1-4; 8 bases are shared with TRBD1. The read finishes 1 residue shy of the CDR3 end, and the germline J gene is used to complete it. CDR3 length: 14 amino acids. Germline V gene sequence: CDR1 LGHDT, CDR2 YNNKQL (reference sequence). After removal of 5 bases from V and 3 bases from J, the junction contained 2 bases not matched to a gene. Filled out from reference TRBV4 and TRBJ1-4, the complete variable domain reads ETAVFQTPNYHVTQVGNEVSFNCKQTLGHDTMYWYKQDSKKLLKIMFSYNNKQLIVNETVPRRFSPQSSDKAHLNLRIKSVEPEDSAVYLCASSLTGANERLFFGHGTKLSVL.

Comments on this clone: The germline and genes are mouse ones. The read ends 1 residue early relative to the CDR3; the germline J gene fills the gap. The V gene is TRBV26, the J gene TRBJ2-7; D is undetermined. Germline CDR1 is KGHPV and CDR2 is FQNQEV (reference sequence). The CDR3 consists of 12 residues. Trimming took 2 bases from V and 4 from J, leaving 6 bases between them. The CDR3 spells CASSLNQYEQYF. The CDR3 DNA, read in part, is TGTGCCAGCAGTCTGAACCAGTATGAACAGTAC.

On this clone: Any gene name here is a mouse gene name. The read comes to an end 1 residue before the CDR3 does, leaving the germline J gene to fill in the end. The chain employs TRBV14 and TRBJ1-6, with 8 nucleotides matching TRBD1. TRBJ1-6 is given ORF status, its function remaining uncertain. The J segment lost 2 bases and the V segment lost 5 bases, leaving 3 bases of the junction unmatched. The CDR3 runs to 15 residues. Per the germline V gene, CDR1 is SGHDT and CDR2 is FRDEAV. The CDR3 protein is CASRPGGAYNSPLYF. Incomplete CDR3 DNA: TGTGCCAGCAGACCAGGGGGCGCCTATAATTCGCCCCTCTAC.

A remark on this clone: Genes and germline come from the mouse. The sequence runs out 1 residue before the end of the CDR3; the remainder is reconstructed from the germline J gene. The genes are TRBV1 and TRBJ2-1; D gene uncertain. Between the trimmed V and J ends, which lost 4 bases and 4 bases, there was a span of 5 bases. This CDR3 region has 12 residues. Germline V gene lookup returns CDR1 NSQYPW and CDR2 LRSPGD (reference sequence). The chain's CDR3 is CTCSVSYAEQFF. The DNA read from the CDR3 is TGCACCTGCAGTGTCTCATATGCTGAGCAGTTC. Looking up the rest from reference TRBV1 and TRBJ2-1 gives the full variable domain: VTLLEQNPRWRLVPRGQAVNLRCILKNSQYPWMSWYQQDLQKQLQWLFTLRSPGDKEVKSLPGADYLATRVTDTELRLQVANMSQGRTLYCTCSVSYAEQFFGPGTRLTVL.

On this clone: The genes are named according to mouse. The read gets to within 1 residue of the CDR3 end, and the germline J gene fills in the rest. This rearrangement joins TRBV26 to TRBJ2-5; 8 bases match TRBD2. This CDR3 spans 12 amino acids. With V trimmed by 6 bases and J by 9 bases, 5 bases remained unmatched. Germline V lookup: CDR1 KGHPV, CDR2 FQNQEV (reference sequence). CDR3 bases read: TGTGCCAGCAGCCCCGCTGGGGGGACCCAGTAC. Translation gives CASSPAGGTQY. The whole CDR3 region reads CASSPAGGTQYF.

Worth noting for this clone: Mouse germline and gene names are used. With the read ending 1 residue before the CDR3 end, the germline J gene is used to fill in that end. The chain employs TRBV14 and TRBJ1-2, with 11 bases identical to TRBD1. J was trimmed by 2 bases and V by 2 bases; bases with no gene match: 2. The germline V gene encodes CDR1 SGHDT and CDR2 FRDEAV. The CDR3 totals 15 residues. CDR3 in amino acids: CASSLGTGGNSDYTF. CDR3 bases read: TGTGCCAGCAGTTTGGGGACAGGGGGGAACTCCGACTACACC.

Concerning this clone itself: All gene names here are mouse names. This CDR3 reads CASSLTGIQDTQYF. CDR3 bases read: TGTGCCAGCAGTCTGACGGGGATCCAAGACACCCAGTAC. The chain carries TRBV26 and TRBJ2-5; unclear D gene. The missing CDR3 end, 1 residue past where the read stops, is filled in from the germline J gene. The CDR3 covers 14 residues. V lost 2 bases and J 2 bases, leaving 8 bases between the germline ends. Germline V lookup: CDR1 KGHPV, CDR2 FQNQEV (reference sequence).

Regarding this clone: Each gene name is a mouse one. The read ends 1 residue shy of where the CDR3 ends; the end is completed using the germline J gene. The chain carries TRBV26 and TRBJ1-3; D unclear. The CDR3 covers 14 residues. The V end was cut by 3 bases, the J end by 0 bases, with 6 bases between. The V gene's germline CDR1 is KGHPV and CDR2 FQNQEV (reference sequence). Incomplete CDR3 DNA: TGTGCCAGCAGTCTCCAGGATTCTGGAAATACGCTCTAT. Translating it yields CASSLQDSGNTLY. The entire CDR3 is CASSLQDSGNTLYF.

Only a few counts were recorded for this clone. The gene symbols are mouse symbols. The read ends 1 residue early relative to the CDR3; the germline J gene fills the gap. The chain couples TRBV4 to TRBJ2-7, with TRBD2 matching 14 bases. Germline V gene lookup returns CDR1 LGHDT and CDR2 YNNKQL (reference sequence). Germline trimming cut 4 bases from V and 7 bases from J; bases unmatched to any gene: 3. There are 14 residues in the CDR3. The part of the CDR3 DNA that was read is TGTGCCAGCAGCTTGGGACTGGGGGGGCGCGAACAGTAC. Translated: CASSLGLGGREQY. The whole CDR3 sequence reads CASSLGLGGREQYF.

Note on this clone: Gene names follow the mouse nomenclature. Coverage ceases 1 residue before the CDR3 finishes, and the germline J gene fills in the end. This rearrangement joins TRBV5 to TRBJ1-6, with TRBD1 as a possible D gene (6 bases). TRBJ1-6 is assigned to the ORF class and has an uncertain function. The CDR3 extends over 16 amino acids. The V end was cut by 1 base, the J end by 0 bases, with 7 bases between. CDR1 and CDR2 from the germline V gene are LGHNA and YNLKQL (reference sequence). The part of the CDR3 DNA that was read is TGTGCCAGCAGCCAAGGGACAGTTTCCTATAATTCGCCCCTCTAC. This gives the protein CASSQGTVSYNSPLY. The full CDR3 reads CASSQGTVSYNSPLYF.

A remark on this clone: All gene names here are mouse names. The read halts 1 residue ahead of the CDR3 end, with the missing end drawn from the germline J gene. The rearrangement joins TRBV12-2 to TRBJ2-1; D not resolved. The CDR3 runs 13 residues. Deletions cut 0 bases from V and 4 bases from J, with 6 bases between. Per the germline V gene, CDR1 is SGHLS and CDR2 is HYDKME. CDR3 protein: CASSLDGYAEQFF. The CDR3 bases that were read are TGTGCCAGCTCTCTCGACGGATATGCTGAGCAGTTC. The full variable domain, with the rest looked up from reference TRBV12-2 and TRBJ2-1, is NSGVVQSPRYIIKGKGERSILKCIPISGHLSVAWYQQTQGQELKFFIQHYDKMERDKGNLPSRFSVQQFDDYHSEMNMSALELEDSAVYFCASSLDGYAEQFFGPGTRLTVL.

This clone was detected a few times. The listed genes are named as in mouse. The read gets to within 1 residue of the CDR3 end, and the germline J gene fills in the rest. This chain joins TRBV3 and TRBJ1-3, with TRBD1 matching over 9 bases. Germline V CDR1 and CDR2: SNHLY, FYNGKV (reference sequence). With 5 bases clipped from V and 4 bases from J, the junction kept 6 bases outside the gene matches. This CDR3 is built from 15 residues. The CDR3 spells CASSLRDRAGNTLYF. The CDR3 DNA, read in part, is TGTGCCAGCAGCCTCCGGGACAGGGCAGGAAATACGCTCTAT.

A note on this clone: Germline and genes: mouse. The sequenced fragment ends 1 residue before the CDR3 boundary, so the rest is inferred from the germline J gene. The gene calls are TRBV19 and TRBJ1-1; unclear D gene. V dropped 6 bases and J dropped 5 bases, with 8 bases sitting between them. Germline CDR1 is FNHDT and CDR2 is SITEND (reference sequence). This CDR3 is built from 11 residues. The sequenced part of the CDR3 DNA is TGTGCCAGCAACAGAAATACAGAAGTCTTC. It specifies CASNRNTEVF. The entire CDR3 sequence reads CASNRNTEVFF.

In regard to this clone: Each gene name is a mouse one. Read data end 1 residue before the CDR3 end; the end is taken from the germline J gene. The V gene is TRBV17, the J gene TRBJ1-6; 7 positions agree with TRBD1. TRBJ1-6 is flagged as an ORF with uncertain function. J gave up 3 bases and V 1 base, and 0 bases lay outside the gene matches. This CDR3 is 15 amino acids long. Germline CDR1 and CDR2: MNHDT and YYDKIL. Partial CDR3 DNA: TGTGCTAGCAGTAGAGGGACAGGCTATAATTCGCCCCTCTAC. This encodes CASSRGTGYNSPLY. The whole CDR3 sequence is CASSRGTGYNSPLYF.